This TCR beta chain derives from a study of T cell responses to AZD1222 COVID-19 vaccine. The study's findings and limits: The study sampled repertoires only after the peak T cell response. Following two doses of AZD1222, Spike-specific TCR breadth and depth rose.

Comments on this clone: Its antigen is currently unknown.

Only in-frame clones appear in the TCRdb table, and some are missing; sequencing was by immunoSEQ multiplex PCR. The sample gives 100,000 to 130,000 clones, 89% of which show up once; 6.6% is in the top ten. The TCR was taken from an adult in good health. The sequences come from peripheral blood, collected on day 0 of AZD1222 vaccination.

The DNA of the CDR3 is TGTGCCAGCAGTTTAGTAGGGATGGGGCAGCCCCAGCATTTT. Amino acids: CASSLVGMGQPQHF. This sequence joins TRBV28 and TRBJ1-5; no clear D gene. This CDR3 has 14 residues. Germline assignment: CDR1 MDHEN and CDR2 SYDVKM. Trimming removed 2 bases at V and 7 bases at J, with 12 bases between. The full variable domain, in which reference TRBV28 and TRBJ1-5 provide the parts outside the CDR3, is DVKVTQSSRYLVKRTGEKVFLECVQDMDHENMFWYRQDPGLGLRLIYFSYDVKMKEKGDIPEGYSVSREKKERFSLILESASTNQTSMYLCASSLVGMGQPQHFGDGTRLSIL.